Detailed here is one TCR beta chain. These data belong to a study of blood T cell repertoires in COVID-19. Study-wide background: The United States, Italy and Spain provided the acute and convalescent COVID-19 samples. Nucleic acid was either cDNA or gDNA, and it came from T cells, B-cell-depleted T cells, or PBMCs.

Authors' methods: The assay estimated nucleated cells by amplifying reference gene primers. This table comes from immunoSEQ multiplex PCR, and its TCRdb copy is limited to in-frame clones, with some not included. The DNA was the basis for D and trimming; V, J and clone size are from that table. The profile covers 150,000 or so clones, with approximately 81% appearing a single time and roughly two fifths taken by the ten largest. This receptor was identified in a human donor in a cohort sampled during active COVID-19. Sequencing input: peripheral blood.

CDR3 sequence: CASSQEEGAGRSPLHF. The DNA of the CDR3 is TGTGCCAGCAGCCAAGAGGAGGGGGCCGGAAGGTCACCCCTCCACTTT. The chain is built from TRBV3-1 (or the pseudogene TRBV3-2) and TRBJ1-6; the match to TRBD1 covers 7 bases. Germline-derived CDR1 and CDR2 are LGHDT and YNNKEL (reference sequence). V shed 0 bases and J 10 bases; nucleotides not matched to a gene: 9. The CDR3 is 16 amino acids.